Described below is a single T cell receptor (beta chain) sequence and its context. Germline CDR1 and CDR2: SGHVS and FNYEAQ. The CDR3 sequence is 14 residues long. Unmatched junction bases numbered 5, after V lost 2 bases and J lost 7 bases. The data originate from a study of shared clonotypes between healthy human individuals. CD8 cells classed as naive were CD45RO-negative and positively selected for CCR7, excluding terminally differentiated effector memory CD45RA+ cells. The method was immunoSEQ multiplex PCR; TCRdb's version includes in-frame clones alone and lacks a portion of them. This sample carries around 1.9 million clones, approximately 94% of them seen once, and the ten largest clones take around 1.7%.

The clonotype originates from a man between 18 and 35 years old in good health. Some clones in this sample may be carry-over from other donors' samples. Sequences were obtained from naive CD8+ T cells from PBMCs. The chain combines TRBV7-6 with TRBJ1-2; 9 positions match TRBD1. CDR3 DNA: TGTGCCAGCAGCTTACGGGACAGGGAGGCTGGCTACACCTTC. This codes for CASSLRDREAGYTF.